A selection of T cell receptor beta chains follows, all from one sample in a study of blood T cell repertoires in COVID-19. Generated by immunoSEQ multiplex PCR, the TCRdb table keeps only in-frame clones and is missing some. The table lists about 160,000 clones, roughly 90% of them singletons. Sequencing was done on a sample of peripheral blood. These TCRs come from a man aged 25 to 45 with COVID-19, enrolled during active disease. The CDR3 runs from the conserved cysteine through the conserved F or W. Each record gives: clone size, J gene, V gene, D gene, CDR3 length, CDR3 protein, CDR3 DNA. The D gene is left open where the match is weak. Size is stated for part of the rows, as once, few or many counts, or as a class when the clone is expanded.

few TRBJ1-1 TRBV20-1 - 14 CSASNGRMNTEAFF TGCAGTGCTAGTAACGGGAGAATGAACACTGAAGCTTTCTTT
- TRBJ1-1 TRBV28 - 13 CASRPRQGPEAFF TGTGCCAGCAGGCCCCGCCAGGGCCCTGAAGCTTTCTTT
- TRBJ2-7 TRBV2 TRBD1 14 CASSDRDRGWKQYF TGTGCCAGCAGCGATAGGGACAGGGGTTGGAAACAGTACTTC
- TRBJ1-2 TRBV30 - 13 CAWSVTGEDGYTF TGTGCCTGGAGTGTAACGGGGGAGGATGGCTACACCTTC
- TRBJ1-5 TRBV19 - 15 CASRDGGVLDQPQHF TGTGCCAGTAGGGACGGGGGAGTGTTAGATCAGCCCCAGCATTTT
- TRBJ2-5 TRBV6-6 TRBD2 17 CASSPPGLAGFTQTQYF TGTGCCAGCAGTCCTCCGGGACTAGCGGGATTCACGCAGACCCAGTACTTC
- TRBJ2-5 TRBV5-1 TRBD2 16 CASSLVGSGSSETQYF TGCGCCAGCAGCTTGGTAGGTAGCGGGAGTTCGGAGACCCAGTACTTC
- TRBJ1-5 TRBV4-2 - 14 CASSRGGGDQPQHF TGTGCCAGCAGCCGCGGTGGGGGGGATCAGCCCCAGCATTTT
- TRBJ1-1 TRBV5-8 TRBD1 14 CASSLNRGNTEAFF TGTGCCAGCAGCTTGAACAGGGGGAACACTGAAGCTTTCTTT
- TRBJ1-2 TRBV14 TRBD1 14 CASSHRQGPYGYTF TGTGCCAGCAGCCACCGACAGGGGCCCTATGGCTACACCTTC
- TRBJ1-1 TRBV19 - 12 CASSVSDTEAFF TGTGCCAGTAGTGTGAGTGACACTGAAGCTTTCTTT
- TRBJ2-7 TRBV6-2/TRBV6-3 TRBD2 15 CASSYSRTSTYEQYF TGTGCCAGCAGTTACTCCCGGACTAGCACCTACGAGCAGTACTTC
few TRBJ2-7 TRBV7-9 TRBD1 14 CASSVPGQGNEQYF TGTGCCAGCAGCGTCCCGGGACAGGGGAACGAGCAGTACTTC
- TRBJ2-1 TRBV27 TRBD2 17 CASSLPGEGGPSNEQFF TGTGCCAGCAGTCTTCCCGGGGAGGGAGGTCCGTCCAATGAGCAGTTCTTC
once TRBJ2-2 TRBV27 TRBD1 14 CASGDRAGTGELFF TGTGCCAGCGGGGACAGGGCGGGCACCGGGGAGCTGTTTTTT
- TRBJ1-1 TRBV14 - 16 CASSSTQFTGNTEAFF TGTGCCAGCAGCTCAACCCAGTTTACAGGAAACACTGAAGCTTTCTTT
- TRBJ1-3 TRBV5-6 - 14 CASSFGYLGNTIYF TGTGCCAGCAGCTTCGGGTACCTTGGAAACACCATATATTTT
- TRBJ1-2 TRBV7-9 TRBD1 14 CASSSDRGSYGYTF TGTGCCAGCAGCTCGGACAGGGGCTCCTATGGCTACACCTTC
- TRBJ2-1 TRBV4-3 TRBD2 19 CASSPRWLAGGSRYNEQFF TGCGCCAGCAGCCCTAGGTGGCTAGCGGGAGGTTCCCGGTACAATGAGCAGTTCTTC
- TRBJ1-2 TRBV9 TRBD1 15 CASSVDQGAWAGYTF TGTGCCAGCAGCGTAGATCAGGGGGCGTGGGCAGGCTACACCTTC
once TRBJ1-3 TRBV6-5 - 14 CASSYSRTGNTIYF TGTGCCAGCAGTTACTCGAGGACAGGAAACACCATATATTTT
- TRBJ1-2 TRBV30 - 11 CAWSPGFGYTF TGTGCCTGGAGTCCAGGGTTTGGCTACACCTTC
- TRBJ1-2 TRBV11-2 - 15 CASSLDLGGHYGYTF TGTGCCAGCAGCTTAGATCTGGGAGGGCACTATGGCTACACCTTC
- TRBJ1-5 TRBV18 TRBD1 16 CASSPRQGPINQPQHF TGTGCCAGCTCACCCCGACAGGGCCCTATCAATCAGCCCCAGCATTTT
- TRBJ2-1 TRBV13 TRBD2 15 CASSPPSGGPNEQFF TGTGCCAGCAGCCCCCCTAGCGGGGGCCCCAATGAGCAGTTCTTC
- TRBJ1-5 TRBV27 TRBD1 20 CASSLSPPGQGVVKNQPQHF TGTGCCAGCAGTTTATCGCCCCCGGGACAGGGGGTTGTCAAGAATCAGCCCCAGCATTTT